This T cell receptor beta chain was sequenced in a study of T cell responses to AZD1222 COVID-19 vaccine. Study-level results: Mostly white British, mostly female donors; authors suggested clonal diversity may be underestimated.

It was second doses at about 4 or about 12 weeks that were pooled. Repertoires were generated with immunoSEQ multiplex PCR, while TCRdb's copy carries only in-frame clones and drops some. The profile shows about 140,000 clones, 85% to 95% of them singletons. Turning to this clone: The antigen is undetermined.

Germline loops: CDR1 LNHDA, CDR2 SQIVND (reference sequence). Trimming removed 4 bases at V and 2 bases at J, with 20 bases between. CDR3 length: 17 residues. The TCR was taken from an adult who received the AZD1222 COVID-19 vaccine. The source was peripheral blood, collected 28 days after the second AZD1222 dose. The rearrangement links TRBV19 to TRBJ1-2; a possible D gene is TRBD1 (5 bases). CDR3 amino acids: CASSRNPYPTENYGYTF. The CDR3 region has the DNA TGTGCCAGTAGTAGAAACCCCTACCCGACAGAAAACTATGGCTACACCTTC.